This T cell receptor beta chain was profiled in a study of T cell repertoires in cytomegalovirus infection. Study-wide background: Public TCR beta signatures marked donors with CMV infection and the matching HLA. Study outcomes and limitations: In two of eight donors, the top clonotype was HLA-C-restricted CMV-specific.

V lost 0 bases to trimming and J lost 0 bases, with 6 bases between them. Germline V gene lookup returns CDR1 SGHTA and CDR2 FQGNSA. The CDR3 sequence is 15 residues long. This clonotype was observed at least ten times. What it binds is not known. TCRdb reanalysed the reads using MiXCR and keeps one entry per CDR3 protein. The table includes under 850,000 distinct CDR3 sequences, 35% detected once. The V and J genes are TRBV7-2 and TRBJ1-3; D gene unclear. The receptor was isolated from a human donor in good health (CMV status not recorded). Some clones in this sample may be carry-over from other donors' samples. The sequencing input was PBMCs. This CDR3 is CASSLAPFSGNTIYF. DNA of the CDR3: TGTGCCAGCAGCTTAGCTCCATTCTCTGGAAACACCATATATTTT.